A single sample is the source of the 23 T cell receptor beta chains below, sequenced in a study of OX40 agonist ivuxolimab in advanced cancers. Libraries were prepared by immunoSEQ multiplex PCR; TCRdb keeps only in-frame clonotypes and omits some of them. The sample includes about 62,000 clones, more than 65% of them seen just once. The material sequenced was CD4+ or CD8+ T cells sorted from blood, taken in a trial of the OX40 agonist ivuxolimab. Every receptor here comes from an adult with an advanced solid tumor such as melanoma, head and neck, liver or kidney cancer.

This chain's CDR3 is CASSHDRGMNTEAFF. The CDR3 DNA is TGTGCCAGCAGCCATGACAGGGGAATGAACACTGAAGCTTTCTTT. The chain uses TRBV7-9 and TRBJ1-1; 8 bases are shared with TRBD1. V was clipped by 5 bases and J by 0 bases; unmatched bases: 5. From germline, CDR1 is SEHNR and CDR2 FQNEAQ (reference sequence). The CDR3 runs 15 residues.

This sequence joins TRBV7-3 and TRBJ2-2; D assignment may be TRBD1 or TRBD2 (5 bases each). The CDR3 loop spans 15 amino acids. Germline V gene lookup returns CDR1 SGHTA and CDR2 FQGTGA. The V gene lost 4 bases and the J gene lost 5 bases, with 14 bases spanning the gap. The CDR3, as DNA: TGTGCCAGCAGCTCCGGGACGGGCACTACCGGGGAGCTGTTTTTT. Protein sequence: CASSSGTGTTGELFF.

The chain recombines TRBV4-3 with TRBJ2-1, with TRBD2 matching over 9 bases. V shed 2 bases, J shed 0 bases, and the junction held 8 bases outside the gene matches. CDR1 LGHNA and CDR2 YSLEER come from the germline V gene. CDR3 length: 18 amino acids. Here the CDR3 reads CASSQLFLAGSSYNEQFF. The CDR3 DNA sequence: TGCGCCAGCAGCCAACTCTTTCTAGCGGGAAGCTCCTACAATGAGCAGTTCTTC.

For the CDR3, the DNA is TGTGCCAGCAGTTACTCGAGGGTAGCCAAAAACATTCAGTACTTC. Its protein is CASSYSRVAKNIQYF. The chain couples TRBV6-5 to TRBJ2-4, with D possibly TRBD2 on 5 matching bases. The CDR3 length is 15 residues. CDR1 is MNHEY and CDR2 is SVGAGI in the germline V gene. The V gene lost 0 bases and the J gene lost 0 bases, with 6 bases spanning the gap.

In its sample, this clone was seen a few times. Its ends do not fully match the called genes, so a read error is possible. The CDR3 region is CASSLAEGVNQPQHF. The CDR3 nucleotides are TGTGCCAGCAGCCTAGCCGAGGGAGTGAATCAGCCCCAGCATTTT. This rearrangement joins TRBV7-9 to TRBJ1-5; D is unclear. This CDR3 is built from 15 residues. Per the germline V gene, CDR1 is SEHNR and CDR2 is FQNEAQ (reference sequence).

V is TRBV2 and J is TRBJ2-7, with TRBD1 identical over 8 bases. CDR1 is SNHLY and CDR2 is FYNNEI in the germline V gene. After removal of 0 bases from V and 3 bases from J, the junction contained 1 base not matched to a gene. There are 14 residues in the CDR3. CDR3 residues: CASSEAGQGYEQYF. In nucleotides, the CDR3 is TGTGCCAGCAGTGAAGCAGGACAGGGCTACGAGCAGTACTTC.

This clone was seen once. The chain has TRBV6-1 and TRBJ1-1; perhaps TRBD1 as D (6 bases). Germline V lookup: CDR1 MNHNS, CDR2 SASEGT. The V and J ends lost 3 bases and 4 bases respectively, with 9 bases between them. The CDR3 runs 13 residues. CDR3 amino acids: CASSDRGGTEAFF. The CDR3 DNA follows: TGTGCCAGCAGTGACAGGGGCGGCACTGAAGCTTTCTTT.

The chain's CDR3 is CASSLGETQYF. In DNA form, the CDR3 reads TGTGCCAGCAGTTTGGGGGAGACCCAGTACTTC. This chain links TRBV27 with TRBJ2-5; D gene unclear. CDR1 and CDR2 from the germline V gene are MNHEY and SMNVEV (reference sequence). The V end lost 3 bases, the J end lost 5 bases, and 4 bases lay between the germline ends. The CDR3 is made up of 11 amino acids.

V gene TRBV10-3 combines with J gene TRBJ2-5; 7 bases agree with TRBD2. The J call may be mistaken, given a closer DNA end match to TRBJ2-7. Looked up from germline, CDR1 is ENHRY and CDR2 is SYGVKD. CDR3 length equals 13 residues. The CDR3 DNA follows: TGTGCCATCAGTGTCGCGGGGGACTACGAGCAGTACTTC. It codes for CAISVAGDYEQYF.

V is TRBV13 and J is TRBJ2-7, with 14 bases that match TRBD2. The CDR3 has 17 amino acids. Germline V gives CDR1 PRHDT, CDR2 FYEKMQ (reference sequence). V lost 3 bases, J lost 5 bases, and 9 bases stayed unmatched. The CDR3 DNA sequence: TGTGCCAGCAGCTTCAGGGAGACTAGCGGGAGGGCCGACGAGCAGTACTTC. Amino acids: CASSFRETSGRADEQYF.

J is TRBJ2-6 and V is TRBV7-2; D possibly corresponds to TRBD1 (7 bases). The CDR3 is 18 residues long. Between the trimmed V and J ends, which lost 4 bases and 0 bases, there was a span of 16 bases. Germline assignment: CDR1 SGHTA and CDR2 FQGNSA. The CDR3 loop reads CASSSARGDSSGANVLTF. The CDR3, as DNA: TGTGCCAGCAGCTCGGCCAGGGGGGATAGCTCTGGGGCCAACGTCCTGACTTTC.

The chain has TRBV7-9 and TRBJ2-5; 8 nucleotides line up with TRBD1. The J call could be wrong; TRBJ2-7 is a better fit for the DNA end. The CDR3 is 16 amino acids. Germline CDR1 is SEHNR and CDR2 is FQNEAQ (reference sequence). CDR3 nucleotide sequence: TGTGCCAGCAGCCCTACTTATAGACAGGGGTCCTACGAGCAGTACTTC. This translates into CASSPTYRQGSYEQYF.

This clone was counted between two and nine times. This rearrangement joins TRBV4-3 to TRBJ2-2; the match to TRBD1 covers 7 bases. This CDR3 comprises 14 residues. With 3 bases clipped from V and 4 bases from J, the junction kept 2 bases outside the gene matches. Germline V CDR1 and CDR2: LGHNA, YSLEER. CDR3 DNA sequence: TGCGCCAGCAGCCACGGGACAGTCACCGGGGAGCTGTTTTTT. Its translation: CASSHGTVTGELFF.

The V call is TRBV6-5, the J call TRBJ1-1; D gene ambiguous. CDR1 is MNHEY, CDR2 SVGAGI, per germline. V was pared by 10 bases and J by 1 base, with 10 bases between. CDR3 length equals 12 residues. CDR3: CATLRANTEAFF. In DNA, the CDR3 is TGTGCCACGCTCCGGGCGAACACTGAAGCTTTCTTT.

Only a few counts were recorded for this clone. The rearrangement uses TRBV7-9 and TRBJ2-5; the D is unclear. Germline V lookup: CDR1 SEHNR, CDR2 FQNEAQ (reference sequence). There are 12 residues in the CDR3. V lost 0 bases, J lost 5 bases, and 4 bases lay in between. CDR3 region: CASSLAWETQYF. CDR3 DNA sequence: TGTGCCAGCAGCTTAGCTTGGGAGACCCAGTACTTC. Combining the CDR3 with reference TRBV7-9 and TRBJ2-5 gives the whole variable domain DTGVSQNPRHKITKRGQNVTFRCDPISEHNRLYWYRQTLGQGPEFLTYFQNEAQLEKSRLLSDRFSAERPKGSFSTLEIQRTEQGDSAMYLCASSLAWETQYFGPGTRLLVL.

The V gene is TRBV28, the J gene TRBJ1-2; D is uncertain. CDR1 is MDHEN, CDR2 SYDVKM, per germline. The V end lost 1 base, the J end lost 4 bases, and 4 bases lay between the germline ends. CDR3 length: 12 amino acids. CDR3 bases: TGTGCCAGCAGTTTATTGGGCTATGGCTACACCTTC. It yields the protein CASSLLGYGYTF.

CDR3 region: CASSLRAGHTDTQYF. The CDR3 nucleotides are TGTGCCAGCAGCTTAAGGGCAGGCCACACAGATACGCAGTATTTT. The chain is built from TRBV7-2 and TRBJ2-3; D gene unclear. The CDR3 loop spans 15 amino acids. Germline V gives CDR1 SGHTA, CDR2 FQGNSA. V lost 2 bases to trimming and J lost 2 bases, with 11 bases between them.

V gene TRBV10-2 combines with J gene TRBJ1-1; D unresolved. The CDR3 has 14 amino acids. Per germline, CDR1 WSHSY and CDR2 SAAADI. Trimming removed 2 bases at V and 5 bases at J, with 12 bases between. The CDR3 region is CASSEPRRETEAFF. CDR3 DNA sequence: TGCGCCAGCAGTGAGCCCCGAAGGGAAACTGAAGCTTTCTTT.

This chain links TRBV5-6 with TRBJ2-5; D not resolved. Germline CDR1 reads SGHDT; CDR2 reads YYEEEE. V gave up 3 bases and J gave up 5 bases, with 14 bases separating them. This CDR3 comprises 14 residues. The CDR3 DNA follows: TGTGCCAGCAGCTCAAGGACCTATTTCGAGACCCAGTACTTC. Translation gives CASSSRTYFETQYF. Together with reference TRBV5-6 and TRBJ2-5, the CDR3 gives the full variable domain: DAGVTQSPTHLIKTRGQQVTLRCSPKSGHDTVSWYQQALGQGPQFIFQYYEEEERQRGNFPDRFSGHQFPNYSSELNVNALLLGDSALYLCASSSRTYFETQYFGPGTRLLVL.

V and J are TRBV25-1 and TRBJ2-1; 8 nucleotides match TRBD1. V lost 7 bases to trimming and J lost 0 bases; unmatched junction nucleotides: 8. Germline values: CDR1 MGHDK, CDR2 SYGVNS. The CDR3 spans 16 residues. The CDR3 DNA reads as TGTGCCAGCACCTCCGACAGGGGAAGCTCCTACAATGAGCAGTTCTTC. Translated: CASTSDRGSSYNEQFF.

This chain connects TRBV9 to TRBJ1-1, with 7 positions matching TRBD1. The V gene end was trimmed by 2 bases and the J gene end by 0 bases; junction bases not matched to a gene: 10. Germline values: CDR1 SGDLS, CDR2 YYNGEE. The CDR3 runs 17 residues. This chain's CDR3 is CASSVGRTGVMNTEAFF. CDR3 nucleotides: TGTGCCAGCAGCGTGGGCCGAACAGGGGTCATGAACACTGAAGCTTTCTTT.

This clone came up a few times. This chain joins TRBV7-2 and TRBJ1-3; perhaps TRBD1 as D (5 bases). The CDR3 runs 11 residues. V lost 4 bases and J 14 bases, leaving 12 bases between the germline ends. CDR1 and CDR2 (germline): SGHTA, FQGNSA. The CDR3 sequence: CASSSGLSLYF. The CDR3 nucleotides are TGTGCCAGCAGCTCGGGACTGTCCCTATATTTT.

The chain couples TRBV2 to TRBJ2-3; no reliable D call. Trimming took off 1 base at V and 0 bases at J, with 8 bases between the two ends. Per germline, CDR1 SNHLY and CDR2 FYNNEI. This CDR3 has 15 residues. CDR3 DNA sequence: TGTGCCAGCAGTGAAGTAAGCAGGAGCACAGATACGCAGTATTTT. This gives the protein CASSEVSRSTDTQYF.